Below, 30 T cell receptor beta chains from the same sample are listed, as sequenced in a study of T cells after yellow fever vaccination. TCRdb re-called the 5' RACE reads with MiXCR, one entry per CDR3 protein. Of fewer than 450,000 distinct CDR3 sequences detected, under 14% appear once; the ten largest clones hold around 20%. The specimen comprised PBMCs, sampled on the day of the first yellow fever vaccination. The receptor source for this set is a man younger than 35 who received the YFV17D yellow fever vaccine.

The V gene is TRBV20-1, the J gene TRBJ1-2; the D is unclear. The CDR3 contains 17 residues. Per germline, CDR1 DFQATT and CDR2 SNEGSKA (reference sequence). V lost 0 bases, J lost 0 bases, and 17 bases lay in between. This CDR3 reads CSARDLRVPDSNYGYTF. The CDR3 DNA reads TGCAGTGCTAGAGATCTCCGGGTTCCGGATTCTAACTATGGCTACACCTTC.

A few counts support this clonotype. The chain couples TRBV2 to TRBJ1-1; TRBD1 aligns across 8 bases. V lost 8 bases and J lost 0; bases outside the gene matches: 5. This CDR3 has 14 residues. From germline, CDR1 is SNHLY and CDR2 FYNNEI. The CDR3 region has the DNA TGTGCCAGCTCCGACAGGGGTCTGAACACTGAAGCTTTCTTT. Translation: CASSDRGLNTEAFF.

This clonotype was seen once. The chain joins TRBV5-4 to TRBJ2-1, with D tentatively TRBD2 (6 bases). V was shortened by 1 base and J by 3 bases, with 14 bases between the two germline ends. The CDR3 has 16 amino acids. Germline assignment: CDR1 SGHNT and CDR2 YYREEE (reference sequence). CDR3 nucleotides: TGTGCCAGCAGCTTGCCGACCGAGGGAGGCTACAATGAGCAGTTCTTC. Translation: CASSLPTEGGYNEQFF.

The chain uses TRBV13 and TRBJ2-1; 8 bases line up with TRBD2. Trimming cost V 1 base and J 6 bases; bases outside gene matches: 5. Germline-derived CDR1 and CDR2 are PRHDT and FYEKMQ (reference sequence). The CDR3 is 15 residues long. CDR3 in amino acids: CASSLAGGKVNEQFF. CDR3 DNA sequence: TGTGCCAGCAGCTTAGCGGGGGGGAAAGTCAATGAGCAGTTCTTC.

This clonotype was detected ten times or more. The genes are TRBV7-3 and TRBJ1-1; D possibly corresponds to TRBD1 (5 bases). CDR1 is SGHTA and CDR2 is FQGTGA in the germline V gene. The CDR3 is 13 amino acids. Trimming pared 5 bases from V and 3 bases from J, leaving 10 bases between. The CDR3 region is CASSLWGDTEAFF. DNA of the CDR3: TGTGCCAGCAGCCTTTGGGGGGACACTGAAGCTTTCTTT.

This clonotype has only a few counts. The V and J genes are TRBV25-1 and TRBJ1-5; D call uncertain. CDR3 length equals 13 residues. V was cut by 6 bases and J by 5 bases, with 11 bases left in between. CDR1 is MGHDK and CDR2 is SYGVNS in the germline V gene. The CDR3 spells CASRAAGDQPQHF. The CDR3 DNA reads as TGTGCCAGCAGGGCGGCAGGCGATCAGCCCCAGCATTTT.

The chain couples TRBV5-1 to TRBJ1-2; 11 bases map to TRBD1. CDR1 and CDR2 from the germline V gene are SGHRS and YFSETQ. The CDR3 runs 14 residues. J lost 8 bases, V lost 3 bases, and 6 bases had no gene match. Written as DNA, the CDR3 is TGCGCCAGCAGCTCAGCGGGACAGGGGGTCGGCTACACCTTC. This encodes CASSSAGQGVGYTF.

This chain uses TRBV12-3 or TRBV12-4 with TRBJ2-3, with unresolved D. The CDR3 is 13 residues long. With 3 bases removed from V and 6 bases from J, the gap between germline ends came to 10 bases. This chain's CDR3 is CASSFAGADTQYF. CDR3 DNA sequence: TGTGCCAGCAGTTTTGCCGGAGCGGATACGCAGTATTTT.

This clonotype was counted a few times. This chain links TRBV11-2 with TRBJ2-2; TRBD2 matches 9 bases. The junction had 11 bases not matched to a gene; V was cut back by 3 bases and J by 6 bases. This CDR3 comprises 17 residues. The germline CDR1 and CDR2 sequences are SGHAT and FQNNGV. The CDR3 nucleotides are TGTGCCAGCAGCTTCTCTCCTGGCGGGGGGGCATCCGGGGAGCTGTTTTTT. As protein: CASSFSPGGGASGELFF.

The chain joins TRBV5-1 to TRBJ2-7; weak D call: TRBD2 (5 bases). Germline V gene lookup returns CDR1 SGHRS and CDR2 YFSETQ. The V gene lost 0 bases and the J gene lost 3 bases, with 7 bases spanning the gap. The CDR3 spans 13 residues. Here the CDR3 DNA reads TGCGCCAGCAGCTTGGAGGCGGGCTACGAGCAGTACTTC. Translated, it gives CASSLEAGYEQYF.

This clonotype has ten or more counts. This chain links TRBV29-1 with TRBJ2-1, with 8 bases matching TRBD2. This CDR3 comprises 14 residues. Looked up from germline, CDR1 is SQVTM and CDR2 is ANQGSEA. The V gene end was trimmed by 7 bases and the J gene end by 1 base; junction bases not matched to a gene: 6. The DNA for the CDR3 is TGCAGCGCCGCGGGGGGCGGATCCTACAATGAGCAGTTCTTC. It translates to CSAAGGGSYNEQFF.

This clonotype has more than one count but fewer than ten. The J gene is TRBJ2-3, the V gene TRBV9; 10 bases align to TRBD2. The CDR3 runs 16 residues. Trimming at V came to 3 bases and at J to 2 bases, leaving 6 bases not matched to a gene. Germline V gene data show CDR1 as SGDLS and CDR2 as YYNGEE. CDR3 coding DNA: TGTGCCAGCAGCGCGCTAGCGGGGGAGGTCACAGATACGCAGTATTTT. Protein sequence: CASSALAGEVTDTQYF.

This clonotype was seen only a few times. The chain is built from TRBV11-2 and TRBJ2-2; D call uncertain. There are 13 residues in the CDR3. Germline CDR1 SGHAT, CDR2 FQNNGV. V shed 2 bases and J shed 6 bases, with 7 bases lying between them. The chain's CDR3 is CASSLFVPGELFF. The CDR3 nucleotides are TGTGCCAGCAGCTTATTCGTTCCCGGGGAGCTGTTTTTT.

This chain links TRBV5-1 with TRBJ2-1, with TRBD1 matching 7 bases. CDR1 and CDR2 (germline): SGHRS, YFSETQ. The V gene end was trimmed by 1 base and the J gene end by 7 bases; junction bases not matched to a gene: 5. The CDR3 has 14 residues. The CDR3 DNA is TGCGCCAGCAGCTTGCCAGGGGGTTTTAATGAGCAGTTCTTC. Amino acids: CASSLPGGFNEQFF.

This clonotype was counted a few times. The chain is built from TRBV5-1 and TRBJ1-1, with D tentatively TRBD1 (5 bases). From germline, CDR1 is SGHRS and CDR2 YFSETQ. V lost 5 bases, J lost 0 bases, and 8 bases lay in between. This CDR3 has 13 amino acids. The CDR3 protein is CASRGTLNTEAFF. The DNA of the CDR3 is TGCGCCAGCAGGGGGACCTTGAACACTGAAGCTTTCTTT.

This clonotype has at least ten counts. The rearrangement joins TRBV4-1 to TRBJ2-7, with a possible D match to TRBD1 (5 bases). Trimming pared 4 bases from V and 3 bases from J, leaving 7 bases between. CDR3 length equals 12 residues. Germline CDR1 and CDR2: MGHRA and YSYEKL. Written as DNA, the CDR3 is TGCGCCAGCAGCCCCACAGGCTACGAGCAGTACTTC. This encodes CASSPTGYEQYF.

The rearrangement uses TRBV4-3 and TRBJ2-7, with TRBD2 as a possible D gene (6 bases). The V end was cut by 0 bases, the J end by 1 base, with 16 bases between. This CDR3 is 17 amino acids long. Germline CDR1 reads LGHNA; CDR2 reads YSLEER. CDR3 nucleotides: TGCGCCAGCAGCCAAGATAGCGCGGGGAAGGGGTCCTACGAGCAGTACGTC. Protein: CASSQDSAGKGSYEQYV.

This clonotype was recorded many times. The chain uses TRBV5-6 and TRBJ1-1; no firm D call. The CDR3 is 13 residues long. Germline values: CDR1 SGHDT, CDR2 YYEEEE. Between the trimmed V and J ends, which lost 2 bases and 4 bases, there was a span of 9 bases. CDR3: CASSFSEGTEAFF. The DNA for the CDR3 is TGTGCCAGCAGCTTTTCTGAAGGCACTGAAGCTTTCTTT.

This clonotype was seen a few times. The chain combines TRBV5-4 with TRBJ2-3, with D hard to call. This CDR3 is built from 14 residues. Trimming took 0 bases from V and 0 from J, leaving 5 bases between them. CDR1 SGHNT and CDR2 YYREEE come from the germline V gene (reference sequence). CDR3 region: CASSLGESTDTQYF. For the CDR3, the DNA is TGTGCCAGCAGCTTGGGGGAAAGCACAGATACGCAGTATTTT.

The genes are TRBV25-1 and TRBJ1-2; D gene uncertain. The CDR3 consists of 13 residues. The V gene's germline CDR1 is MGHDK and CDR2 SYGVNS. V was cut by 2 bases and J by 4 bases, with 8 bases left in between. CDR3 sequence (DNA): TGTGCCAGCAGTGAACCTGCGAGCTATGGCTACACCTTC. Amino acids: CASSEPASYGYTF.

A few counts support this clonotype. CDR3: CASSLRTSGGNIQYF. The CDR3 DNA reads TGTGCCAGCAGTTTGAGGACTAGCGGGGGAAACATTCAGTACTTC. The J gene is TRBJ2-4, the V gene TRBV12-3 or TRBV12-4; 13 nucleotides align to TRBD2. V lost 3 bases, J lost 6 bases, and 2 bases stayed unmatched. The CDR3 covers 15 residues.

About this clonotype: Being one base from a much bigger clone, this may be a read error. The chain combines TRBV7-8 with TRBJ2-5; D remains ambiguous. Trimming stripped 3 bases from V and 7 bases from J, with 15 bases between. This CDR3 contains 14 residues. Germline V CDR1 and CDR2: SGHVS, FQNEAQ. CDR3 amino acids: CASSFQTKRATQYF. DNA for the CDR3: TGTGCCAGCAGCTTTCAGACAAAAAGGGCGACCCAGTACTTC.

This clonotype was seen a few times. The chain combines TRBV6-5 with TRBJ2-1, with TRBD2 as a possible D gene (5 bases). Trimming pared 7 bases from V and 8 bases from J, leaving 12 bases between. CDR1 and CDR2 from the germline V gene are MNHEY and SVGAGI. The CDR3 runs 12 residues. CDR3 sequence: CASNKLGHEQFF. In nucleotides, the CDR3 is TGTGCCAGCAACAAACTAGGCCATGAGCAGTTCTTC.

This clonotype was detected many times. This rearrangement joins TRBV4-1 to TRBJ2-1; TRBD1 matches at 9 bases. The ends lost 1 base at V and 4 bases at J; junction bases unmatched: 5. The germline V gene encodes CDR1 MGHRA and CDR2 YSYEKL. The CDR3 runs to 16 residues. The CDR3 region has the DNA TGCGCCAGCAGCCAAGGGGGGACAGGGAAATACAATGAGCAGTTCTTC. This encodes CASSQGGTGKYNEQFF.

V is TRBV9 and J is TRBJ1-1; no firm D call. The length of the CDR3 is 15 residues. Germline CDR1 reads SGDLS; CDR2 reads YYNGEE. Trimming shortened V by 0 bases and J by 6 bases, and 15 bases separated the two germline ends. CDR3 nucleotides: TGTGCCAGCAGCGTAGTCCTGGGGAGTGAGGCTGAAGCTTTCTTT. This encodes CASSVVLGSEAEAFF.

The CDR3 here is CSARDFWSEGANEQFF. The CDR3 region has the DNA TGCAGTGCTAGAGATTTCTGGTCGGAGGGGGCCAATGAGCAGTTCTTC. The V call is TRBV20-1, the J call TRBJ2-1; perhaps TRBD1 as D (7 bases). The V end lost 0 bases, the J end lost 6 bases, and 18 bases lay between the germline ends. Germline V lookup: CDR1 DFQATT, CDR2 SNEGSKA (reference sequence). This CDR3 region has 16 residues.

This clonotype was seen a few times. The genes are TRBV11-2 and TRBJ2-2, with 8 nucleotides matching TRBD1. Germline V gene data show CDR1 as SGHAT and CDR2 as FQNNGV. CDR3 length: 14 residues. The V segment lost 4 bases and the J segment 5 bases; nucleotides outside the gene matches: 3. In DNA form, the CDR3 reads TGTGCCAGCAGCTGGCGACAGGGGACCGGGGAGCTGTTTTTT. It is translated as CASSWRQGTGELFF.

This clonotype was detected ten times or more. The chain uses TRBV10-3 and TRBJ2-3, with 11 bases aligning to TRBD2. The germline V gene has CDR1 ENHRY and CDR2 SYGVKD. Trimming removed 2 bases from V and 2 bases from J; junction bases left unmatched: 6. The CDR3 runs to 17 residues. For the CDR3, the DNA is TGTGCCATCAGTGAGGGGCGACTAGCGGGGCACACAGATACGCAGTATTTT. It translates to CAISEGRLAGHTDTQYF.

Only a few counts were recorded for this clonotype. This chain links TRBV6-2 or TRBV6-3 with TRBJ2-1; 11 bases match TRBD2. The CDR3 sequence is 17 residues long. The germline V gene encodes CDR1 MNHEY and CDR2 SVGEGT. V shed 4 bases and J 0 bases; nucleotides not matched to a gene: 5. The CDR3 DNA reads TGTGCCAGCAGTTCCACTAGCGGGGGAACCTCCTACAATGAGCAGTTCTTC. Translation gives CASSSTSGGTSYNEQFF.

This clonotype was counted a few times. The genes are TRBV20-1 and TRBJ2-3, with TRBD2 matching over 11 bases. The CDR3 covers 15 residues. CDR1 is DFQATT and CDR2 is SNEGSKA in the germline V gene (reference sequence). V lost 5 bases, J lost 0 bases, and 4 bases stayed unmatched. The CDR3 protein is CSAPRLAGSTDTQYF. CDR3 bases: TGCAGTGCTCCGAGACTAGCGGGGAGCACAGATACGCAGTATTTT.